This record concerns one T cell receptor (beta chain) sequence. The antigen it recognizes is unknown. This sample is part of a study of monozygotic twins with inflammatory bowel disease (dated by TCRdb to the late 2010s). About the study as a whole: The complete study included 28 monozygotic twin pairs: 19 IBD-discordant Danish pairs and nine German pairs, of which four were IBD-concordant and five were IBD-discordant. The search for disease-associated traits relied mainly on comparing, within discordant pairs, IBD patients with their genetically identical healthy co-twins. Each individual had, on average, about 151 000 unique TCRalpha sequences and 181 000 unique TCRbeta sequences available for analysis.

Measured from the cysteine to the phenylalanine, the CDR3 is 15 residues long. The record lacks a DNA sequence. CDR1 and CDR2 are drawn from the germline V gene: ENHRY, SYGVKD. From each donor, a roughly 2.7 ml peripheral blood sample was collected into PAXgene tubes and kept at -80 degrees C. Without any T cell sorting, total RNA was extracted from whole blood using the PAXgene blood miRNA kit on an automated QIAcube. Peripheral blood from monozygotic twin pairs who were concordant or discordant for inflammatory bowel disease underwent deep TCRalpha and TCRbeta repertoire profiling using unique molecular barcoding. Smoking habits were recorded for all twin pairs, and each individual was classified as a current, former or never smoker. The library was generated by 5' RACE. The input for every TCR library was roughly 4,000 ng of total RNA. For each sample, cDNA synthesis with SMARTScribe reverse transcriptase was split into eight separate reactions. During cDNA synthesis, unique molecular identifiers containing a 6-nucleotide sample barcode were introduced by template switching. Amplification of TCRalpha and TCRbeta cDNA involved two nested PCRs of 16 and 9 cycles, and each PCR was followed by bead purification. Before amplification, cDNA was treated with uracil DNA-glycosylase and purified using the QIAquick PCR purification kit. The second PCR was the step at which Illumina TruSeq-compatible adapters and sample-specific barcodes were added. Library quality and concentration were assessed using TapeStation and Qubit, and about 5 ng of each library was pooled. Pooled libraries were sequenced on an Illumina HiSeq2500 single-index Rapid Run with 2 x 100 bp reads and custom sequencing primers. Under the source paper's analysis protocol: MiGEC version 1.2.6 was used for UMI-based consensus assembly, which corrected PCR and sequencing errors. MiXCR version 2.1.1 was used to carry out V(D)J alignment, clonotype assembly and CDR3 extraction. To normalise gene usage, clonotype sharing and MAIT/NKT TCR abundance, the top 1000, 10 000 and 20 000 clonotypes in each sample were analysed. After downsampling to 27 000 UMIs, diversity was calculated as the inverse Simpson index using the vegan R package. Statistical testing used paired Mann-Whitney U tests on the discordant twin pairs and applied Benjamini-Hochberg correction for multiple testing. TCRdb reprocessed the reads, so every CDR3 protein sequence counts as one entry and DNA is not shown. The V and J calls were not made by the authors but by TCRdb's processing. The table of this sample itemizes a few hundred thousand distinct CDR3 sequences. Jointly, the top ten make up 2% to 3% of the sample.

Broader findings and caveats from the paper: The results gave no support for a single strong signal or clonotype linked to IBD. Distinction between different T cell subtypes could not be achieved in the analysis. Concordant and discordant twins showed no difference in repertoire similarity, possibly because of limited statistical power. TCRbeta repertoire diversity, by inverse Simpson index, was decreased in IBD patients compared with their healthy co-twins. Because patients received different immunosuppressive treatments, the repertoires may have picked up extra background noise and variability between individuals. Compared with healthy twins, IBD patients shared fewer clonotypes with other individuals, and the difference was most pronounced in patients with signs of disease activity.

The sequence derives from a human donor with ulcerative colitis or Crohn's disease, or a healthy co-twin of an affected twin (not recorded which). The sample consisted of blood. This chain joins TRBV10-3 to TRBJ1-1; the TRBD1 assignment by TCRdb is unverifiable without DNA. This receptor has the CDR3 CAISERDRVNTEAFF.